This T cell receptor (beta chain) was found in a study of T cell changes during pregnancy in multiple sclerosis. The method was immunoSEQ multiplex PCR; TCRdb's version includes in-frame clones alone and lacks a portion of them. The sample contains about 120,000 clones, under 95% of which appear only once. CDR1 and CDR2 from the germline V gene are SGHAT and FQNNGV. Trimming removed 5 bases from V and 4 bases from J, with 11 bases in between. This CDR3 has 13 amino acids. The sample in question was peripheral blood, obtained before pregnancy. The V and J genes are TRBV11-2 and TRBJ1-2; D unresolved. The origin of this receptor is a female donor with multiple sclerosis, enrolled in a pregnancy study. DNA of the CDR3: TGTGCCAGCAGCCCGGAGGGAGGCTATGGCTACACCTTC. It encodes CASSPEGGYGYTF. Supplemented by reference TRBV11-2 and TRBJ1-2, the full variable domain reads EAGVAQSPRYKIIEKRQSVAFWCNPISGHATLYWYQQILGQGPKLLIQFQNNGVVDDSQLPKDRFSAERLKGVDSTLKIQPAKLEDSAVYLCASSPEGGYGYTFGSGTRLTVV.